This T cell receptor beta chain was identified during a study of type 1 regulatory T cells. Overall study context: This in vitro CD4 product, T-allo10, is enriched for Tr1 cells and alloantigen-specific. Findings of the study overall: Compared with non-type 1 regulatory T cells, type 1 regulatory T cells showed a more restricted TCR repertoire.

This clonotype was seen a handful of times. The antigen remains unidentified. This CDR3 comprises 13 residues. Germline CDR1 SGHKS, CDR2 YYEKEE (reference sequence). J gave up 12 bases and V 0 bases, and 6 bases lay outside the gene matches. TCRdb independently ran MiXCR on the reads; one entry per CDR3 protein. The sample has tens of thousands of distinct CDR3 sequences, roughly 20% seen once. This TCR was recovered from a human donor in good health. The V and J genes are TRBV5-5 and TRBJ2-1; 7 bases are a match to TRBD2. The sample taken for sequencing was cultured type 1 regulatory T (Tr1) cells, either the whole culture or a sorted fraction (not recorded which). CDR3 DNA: TGTGCCAGCAGCTTGGGACTCGCGGGGGTGCAGTTCTTC. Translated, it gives CASSLGLAGVQFF.